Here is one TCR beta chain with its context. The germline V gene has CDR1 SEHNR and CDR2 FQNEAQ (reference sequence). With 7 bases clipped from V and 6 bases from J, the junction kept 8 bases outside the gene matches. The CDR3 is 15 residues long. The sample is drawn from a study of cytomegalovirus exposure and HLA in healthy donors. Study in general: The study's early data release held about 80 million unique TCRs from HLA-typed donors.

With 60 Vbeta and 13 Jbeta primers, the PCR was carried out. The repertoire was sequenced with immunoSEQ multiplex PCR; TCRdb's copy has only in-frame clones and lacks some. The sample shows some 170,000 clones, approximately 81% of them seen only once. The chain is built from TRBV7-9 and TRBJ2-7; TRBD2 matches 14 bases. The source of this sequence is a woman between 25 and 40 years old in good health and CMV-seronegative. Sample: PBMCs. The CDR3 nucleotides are TGTGCCAGCATTCAGCAGGGACTAGCGGGGGCCGAGCAGTACTTC. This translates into CASIQQGLAGAEQYF.